These 20 T cell receptor beta chains were all obtained from the same sample, sequenced in a study of blood T cell repertoires in COVID-19. Generated by immunoSEQ multiplex PCR, the TCRdb table keeps only in-frame clones and is missing some. The sample lists 250,000 to 350,000 clones, around 81% occurring once. The source material was peripheral blood. The receptors originated from a woman aged 50 to 65 with active or convalescent COVID-19.

The chain links TRBV5-6 to TRBJ2-2, with D possibly being TRBD2 (5 bases). There are 15 residues in the CDR3. Looked up from germline, CDR1 is SGHDT and CDR2 is YYEEEE. The ends were cut back, 2 bases at V and 2 bases at J, with 10 bases in the middle. CDR3 amino acids: CASSFGNKNTGELFF. CDR3 in DNA: TGTGCCAGCAGCTTCGGGAATAAAAACACCGGGGAGCTGTTTTTT.

V and J are TRBV3-1 (or the pseudogene TRBV3-2) and TRBJ2-7; the match to TRBD2 covers 10 bases. This CDR3 has 14 residues. The junction had 4 bases not matched to a gene; V was cut back by 2 bases and J by 6 bases. The V gene's germline CDR1 is LGHDT and CDR2 YNNKEL (reference sequence). CDR3 region: CASSQPGLASEQYF. The CDR3 DNA is TGTGCCAGCAGCCAACCGGGACTAGCGTCCGAGCAGTACTTC.

The chain combines TRBV4-1 with TRBJ2-3; 8 bases align to TRBD2. Germline CDR1 reads MGHRA; CDR2 reads YSYEKL. The CDR3 spans 16 residues. Trimming took 1 base from V and 1 from J; bases not matched to a gene: 4. The CDR3 loop is CASSQAGTRGTDTQYF. The DNA of the CDR3 is TGCGCCAGCAGCCAAGCCGGGACTAGGGGCACAGATACGCAGTATTTT.

This clone appeared once. The chain recombines TRBV20-1 with TRBJ1-5; 8 nucleotides line up with TRBD1. The CDR3 is 15 amino acids. The V gene end was trimmed by 3 bases and the J gene end by 4 bases; junction bases not matched to a gene: 8. Germline-derived CDR1 and CDR2 are DFQATT and SNEGSKA (reference sequence). In DNA form, the CDR3 reads TGCAGTGCTAGTAGGGACAGGTTGACAAATCAGCCCCAGCATTTT. It translates to CSASRDRLTNQPQHF.

This clone has a handful of counts. V gene TRBV6-6 combines with J gene TRBJ2-7; 7 positions match TRBD1. The V and J ends lost 0 bases and 3 bases, in that order; junction bases with no gene match: 5. The CDR3 sequence is 15 residues long. The germline V gene has CDR1 MNHNY and CDR2 SVGAGI (reference sequence). CDR3 in DNA: TGTGCCAGCAGTTACTCGAGGACAGGTTTCTACGAGCAGTACTTC. Its translation is CASSYSRTGFYEQYF.

This clone has a single count. The V call is TRBV19, the J call TRBJ1-1; weak D call: TRBD1 (6 bases). Germline CDR1 reads LNHDA; CDR2 reads SQIVND (reference sequence). Trimming stripped 3 bases from V and 4 bases from J, with 9 bases between. The CDR3 runs 13 residues. CDR3 bases: TGTGCCAGTAGTATCGGGACACCCACTGAAGCTTTCTTT. Protein product: CASSIGTPTEAFF.

The chain employs TRBV5-8 and TRBJ1-2; D perhaps matches TRBD1 (5 bases). Germline V gene lookup returns CDR1 SGHTS and CDR2 YDEGEE. Trimming shortened V by 0 bases and J by 8 bases, and 14 bases separated the two germline ends. CDR3 size: 14 residues. CDR3 nucleotides: TGTGCCAGCAGCTTGGGTGGCAGGGTGTGGGGCTACACCTTC. Translating it yields CASSLGGRVWGYTF.

Concerning this clone: This sample also contains other DNA sequences that code for the same CDR3. The rearrangement uses TRBV2 and TRBJ1-5, with D tentatively TRBD1 (6 bases). Trimming removed 6 bases at V and 6 bases at J, with 15 bases between. This CDR3 region has 14 residues. Germline lookup yields CDR1 SNHLY and CDR2 FYNNEI. The CDR3 region is CASSGQARGQPQHF. CDR3 coding DNA: TGTGCCAGCAGCGGCCAGGCCAGGGGTCAGCCCCAGCATTTT.

The chain recombines TRBV19 with TRBJ1-2; 7 bases are a match to TRBD1. From germline, CDR1 is LNHDA and CDR2 SQIVND (reference sequence). V trimming: 6 bases; J trimming: 2 bases; junction bases outside the gene matches: 3. This CDR3 is built from 13 residues. The CDR3 protein is CASRWGQNYGYTF. The CDR3 DNA reads as TGTGCCAGTAGGTGGGGACAGAACTATGGCTACACCTTC.

The chain carries TRBV5-1 and TRBJ2-6; 8 positions agree with TRBD1. Germline values: CDR1 SGHRS, CDR2 YFSETQ. The trim removed 4 bases at V and 4 bases at J, leaving 7 bases unmatched. The CDR3 has 16 amino acids. CDR3 loop: CASSPGQGAGANVLTF. In DNA, the CDR3 is TGCGCCAGCAGCCCCGGACAGGGAGCCGGGGCCAACGTCCTGACTTTC.

The genes are TRBV29-1 and TRBJ1-2; 7 bases agree with TRBD1. CDR3 size: 12 residues. Germline CDR1 SQVTM, CDR2 ANQGSEA. The trim removed 6 bases at V and 4 bases at J, leaving 5 bases unmatched. The CDR3 sequence is CSVLTGVYGYTF. CDR3 DNA: TGCAGCGTACTTACAGGGGTCTATGGCTACACCTTC.

V is TRBV12-2 and J is TRBJ1-6; TRBD1 is the table's D call and was not checked against the DNA. TRBV12-2 is termed a pseudogene. This CDR3 region has 16 residues. The CDR3 is CASRNTGAHGGSPLHF. CDR3 nucleotides: TGTGCAAGTCGGAATACAGGGGCCCACGGGGGTTCACCCCTCCACTTT.

This sequence joins TRBV6-2 or TRBV6-3 and TRBJ1-2; tentatively, D is TRBD1 (5 bases). V lost 2 bases, J lost 6 bases, and 10 bases lay in between. The CDR3 consists of 13 residues. Germline V gene sequence: CDR1 MNHEY, CDR2 SVGEGT. The CDR3 coding sequence is TGTGCCAGCAGTTACGGAGAACAGGATGGCTACACCTTC. The encoded protein is CASSYGEQDGYTF.

The V and J genes are TRBV15 and TRBJ2-5; 9 nucleotides line up with TRBD1. V trimming: 6 bases; J trimming: 5 bases; junction bases outside the gene matches: 16. Germline V gene lookup returns CDR1 LNHNV and CDR2 YYDKDF (reference sequence). CDR3 length: 17 residues. The CDR3 is CATRDTKGTGYSETQYF. CDR3 nucleotide sequence: TGTGCCACCAGAGATACAAAGGGGACAGGGTATTCGGAGACCCAGTACTTC.

The rearrangement links TRBV4-2 to TRBJ2-3, with 12 nucleotides matching TRBD2. J gave up 0 bases and V 4 bases, and 5 bases lay outside the gene matches. The CDR3 runs to 17 residues. The germline V gene has CDR1 LGHNA and CDR2 YNFKEQ. The CDR3 nucleotides are TGTGCCAGCAGCCCGTACGGGACTAGCGGGAGCACAGATACGCAGTATTTT. It encodes CASSPYGTSGSTDTQYF.

V and J are TRBV29-1 and TRBJ2-5; tentative D call: TRBD1 (7 bases). CDR3 length: 15 residues. Per germline, CDR1 SQVTM and CDR2 ANQGSEA. With 1 base removed from V and 5 bases from J, the gap between germline ends came to 17 bases. The CDR3 spells CSVEVGRGARETQYF. For the CDR3, the DNA is TGCAGCGTTGAAGTGGGCAGGGGGGCCCGTGAGACCCAGTACTTC.

The chain joins TRBV5-1 to TRBJ2-2; D perhaps matches TRBD1 (5 bases). In germline, CDR1 is SGHRS, CDR2 YFSETQ. Trimming shortened V by 4 bases and J by 4 bases, and 14 bases separated the two germline ends. This CDR3 has 15 residues. The CDR3 DNA reads as TGCGCCAGCAGCCTGACAGTGGGAACCACCGGGGAGCTGTTTTTT. Translated, it gives CASSLTVGTTGELFF.

V is TRBV6-5 and J is TRBJ2-1; 9 nucleotides agree with TRBD2. The germline V gene has CDR1 MNHEY and CDR2 SVGAGI. This CDR3 is 13 amino acids long. V was pared by 10 bases and J by 10 bases, with 11 bases of the junction left unmatched. CDR3 residues: CAIKLTGTSEQFF. The CDR3 DNA reads TGTGCCATCAAACTCACCGGGACTAGCGAGCAGTTCTTC.

The chain uses TRBV27 and TRBJ2-7, with unresolved D. Germline V gives CDR1 MNHEY, CDR2 SMNVEV (reference sequence). The CDR3 totals 11 residues. V gave up 6 bases and J gave up 3 bases, with 6 bases separating them. In DNA form, the CDR3 reads TGTGCCAGCAGATCCCGCTACGAGCAGTACTTC. Translation: CASRSRYEQYF.

This sequence joins TRBV6-4 and TRBJ2-2, with 9 positions matching TRBD1. The germline V gene encodes CDR1 MRHNA and CDR2 SNTAGT. V lost 8 bases to trimming and J lost 2 bases; unmatched junction nucleotides: 3. The CDR3 consists of 14 residues. CDR3 nucleotide sequence: TGTGCCAGCCGGGGACAGGGTAACACCGGGGAGCTGTTTTTT. It specifies CASRGQGNTGELFF.